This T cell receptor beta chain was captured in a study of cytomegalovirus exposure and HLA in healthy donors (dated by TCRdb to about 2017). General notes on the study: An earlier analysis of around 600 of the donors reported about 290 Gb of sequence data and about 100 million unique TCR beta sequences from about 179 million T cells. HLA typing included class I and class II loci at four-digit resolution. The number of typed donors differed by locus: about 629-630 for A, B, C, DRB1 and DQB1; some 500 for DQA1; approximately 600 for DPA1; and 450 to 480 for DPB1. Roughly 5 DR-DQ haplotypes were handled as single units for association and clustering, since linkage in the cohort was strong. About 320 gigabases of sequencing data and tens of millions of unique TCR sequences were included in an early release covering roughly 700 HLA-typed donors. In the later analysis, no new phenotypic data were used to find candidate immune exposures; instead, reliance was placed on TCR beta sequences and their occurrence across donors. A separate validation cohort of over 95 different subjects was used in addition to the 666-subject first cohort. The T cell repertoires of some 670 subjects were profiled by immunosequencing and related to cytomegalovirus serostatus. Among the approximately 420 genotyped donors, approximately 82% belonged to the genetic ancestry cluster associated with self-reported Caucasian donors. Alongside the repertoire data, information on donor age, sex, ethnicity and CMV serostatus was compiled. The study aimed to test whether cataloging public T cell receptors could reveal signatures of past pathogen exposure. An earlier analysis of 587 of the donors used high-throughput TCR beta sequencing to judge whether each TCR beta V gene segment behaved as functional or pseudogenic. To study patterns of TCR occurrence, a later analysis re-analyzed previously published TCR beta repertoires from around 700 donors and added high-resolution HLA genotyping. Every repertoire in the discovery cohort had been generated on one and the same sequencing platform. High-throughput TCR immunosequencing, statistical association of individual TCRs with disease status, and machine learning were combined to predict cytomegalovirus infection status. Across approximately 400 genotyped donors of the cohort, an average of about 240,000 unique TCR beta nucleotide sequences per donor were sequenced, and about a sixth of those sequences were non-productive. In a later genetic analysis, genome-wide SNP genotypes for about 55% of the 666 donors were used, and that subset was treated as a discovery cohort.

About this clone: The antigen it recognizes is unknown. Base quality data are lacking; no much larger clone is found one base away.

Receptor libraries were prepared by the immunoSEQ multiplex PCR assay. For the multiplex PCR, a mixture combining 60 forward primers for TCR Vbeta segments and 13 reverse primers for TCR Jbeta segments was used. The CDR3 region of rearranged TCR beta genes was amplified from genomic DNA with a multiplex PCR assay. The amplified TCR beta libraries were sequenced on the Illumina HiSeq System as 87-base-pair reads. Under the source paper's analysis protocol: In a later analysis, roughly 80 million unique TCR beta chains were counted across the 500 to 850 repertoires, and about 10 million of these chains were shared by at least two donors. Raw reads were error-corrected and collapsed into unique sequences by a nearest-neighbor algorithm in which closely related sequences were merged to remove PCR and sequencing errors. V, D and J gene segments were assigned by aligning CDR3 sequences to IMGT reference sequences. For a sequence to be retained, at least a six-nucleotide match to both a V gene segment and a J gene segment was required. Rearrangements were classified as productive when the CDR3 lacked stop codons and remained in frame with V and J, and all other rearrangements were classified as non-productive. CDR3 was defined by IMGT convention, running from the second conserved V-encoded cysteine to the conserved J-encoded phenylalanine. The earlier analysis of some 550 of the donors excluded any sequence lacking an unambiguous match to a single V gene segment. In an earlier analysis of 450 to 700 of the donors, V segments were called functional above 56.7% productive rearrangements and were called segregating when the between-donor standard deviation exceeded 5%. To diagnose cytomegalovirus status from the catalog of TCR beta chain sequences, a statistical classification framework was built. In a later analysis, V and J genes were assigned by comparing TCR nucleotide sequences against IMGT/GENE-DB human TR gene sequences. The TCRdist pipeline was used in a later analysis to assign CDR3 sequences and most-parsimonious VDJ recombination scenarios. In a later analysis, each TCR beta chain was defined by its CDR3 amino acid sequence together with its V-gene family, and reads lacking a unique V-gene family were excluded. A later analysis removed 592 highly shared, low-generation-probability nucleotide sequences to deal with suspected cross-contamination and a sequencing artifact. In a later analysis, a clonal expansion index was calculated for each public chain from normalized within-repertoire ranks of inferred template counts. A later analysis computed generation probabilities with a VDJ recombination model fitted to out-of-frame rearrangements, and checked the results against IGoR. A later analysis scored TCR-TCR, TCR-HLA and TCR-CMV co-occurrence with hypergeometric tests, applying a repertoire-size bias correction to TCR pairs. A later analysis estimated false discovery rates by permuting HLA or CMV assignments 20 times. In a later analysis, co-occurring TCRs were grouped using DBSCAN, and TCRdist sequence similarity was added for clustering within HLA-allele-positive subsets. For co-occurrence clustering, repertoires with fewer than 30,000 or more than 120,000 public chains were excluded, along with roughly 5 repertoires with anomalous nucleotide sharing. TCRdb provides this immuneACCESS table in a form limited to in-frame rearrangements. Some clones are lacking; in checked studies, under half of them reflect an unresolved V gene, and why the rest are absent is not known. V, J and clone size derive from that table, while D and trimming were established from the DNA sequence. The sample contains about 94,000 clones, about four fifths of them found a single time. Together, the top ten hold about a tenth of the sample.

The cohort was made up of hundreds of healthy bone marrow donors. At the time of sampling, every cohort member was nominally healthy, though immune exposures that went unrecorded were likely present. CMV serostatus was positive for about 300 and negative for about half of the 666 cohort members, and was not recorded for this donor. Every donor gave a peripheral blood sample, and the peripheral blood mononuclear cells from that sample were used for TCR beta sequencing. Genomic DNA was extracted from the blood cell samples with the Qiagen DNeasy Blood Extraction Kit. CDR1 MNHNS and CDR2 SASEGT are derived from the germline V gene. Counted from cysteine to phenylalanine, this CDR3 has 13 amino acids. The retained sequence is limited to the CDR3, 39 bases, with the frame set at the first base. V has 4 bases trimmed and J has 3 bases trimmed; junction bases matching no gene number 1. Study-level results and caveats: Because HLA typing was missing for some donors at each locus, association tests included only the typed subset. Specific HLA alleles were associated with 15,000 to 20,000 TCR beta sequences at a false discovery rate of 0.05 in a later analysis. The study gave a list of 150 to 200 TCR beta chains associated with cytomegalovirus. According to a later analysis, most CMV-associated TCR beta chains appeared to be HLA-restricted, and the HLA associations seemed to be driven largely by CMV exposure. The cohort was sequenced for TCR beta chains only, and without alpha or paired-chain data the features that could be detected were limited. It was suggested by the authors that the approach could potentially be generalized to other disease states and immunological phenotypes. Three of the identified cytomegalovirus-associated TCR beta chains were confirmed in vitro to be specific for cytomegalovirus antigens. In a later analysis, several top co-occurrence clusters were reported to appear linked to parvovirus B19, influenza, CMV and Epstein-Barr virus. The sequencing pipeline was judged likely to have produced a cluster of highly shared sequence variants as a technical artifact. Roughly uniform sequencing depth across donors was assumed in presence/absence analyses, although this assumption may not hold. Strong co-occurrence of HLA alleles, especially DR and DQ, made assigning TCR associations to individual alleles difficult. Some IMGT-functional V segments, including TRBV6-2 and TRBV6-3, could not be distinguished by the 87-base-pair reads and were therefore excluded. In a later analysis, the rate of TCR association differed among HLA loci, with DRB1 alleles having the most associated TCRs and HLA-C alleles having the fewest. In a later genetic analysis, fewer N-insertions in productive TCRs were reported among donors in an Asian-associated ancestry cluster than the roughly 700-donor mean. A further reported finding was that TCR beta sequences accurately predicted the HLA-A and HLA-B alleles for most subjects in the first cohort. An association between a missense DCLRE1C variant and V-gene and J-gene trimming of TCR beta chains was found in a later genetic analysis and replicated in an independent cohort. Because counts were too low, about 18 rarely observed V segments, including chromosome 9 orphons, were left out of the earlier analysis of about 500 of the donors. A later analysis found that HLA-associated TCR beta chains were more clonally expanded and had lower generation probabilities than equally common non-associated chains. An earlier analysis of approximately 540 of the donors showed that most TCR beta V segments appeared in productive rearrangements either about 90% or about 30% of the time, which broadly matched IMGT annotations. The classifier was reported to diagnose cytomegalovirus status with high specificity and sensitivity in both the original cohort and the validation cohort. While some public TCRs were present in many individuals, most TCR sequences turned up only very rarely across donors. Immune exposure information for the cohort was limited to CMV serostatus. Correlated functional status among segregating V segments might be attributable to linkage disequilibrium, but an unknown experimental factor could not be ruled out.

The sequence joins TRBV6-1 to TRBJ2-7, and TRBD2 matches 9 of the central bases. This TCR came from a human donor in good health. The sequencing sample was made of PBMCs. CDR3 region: CASSVREGYEQYF. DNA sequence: TGTGCCAGCAGTGTGCGGGAGGGCTACGAGCAGTACTTC.